The TCR beta chain described here comes from a study of blood T cell repertoires in COVID-19 (dated by TCRdb to 2020 to 2022). Looking at the study overall: Samples covering the acute and convalescent phases of COVID-19 were provided by collaborators in the United States, Italy and Spain. Where available, HLA class I and class II types were obtained from metadata supplied by the sample provider rather than from assay-based typing. Nearly every sample came with metadata listing a de-identified subject ID, COVID-19 status, age in years and sex. The repertoires were made available in a free public database intended to serve as a resource for research on the immune response to SARS-CoV-2. Samples were obtained from the ongoing ImmuneRACE study (first 160 participants) and from 1,000 to 1,500 subjects provided by 6 global collaborators. Subjects who had been exposed to COVID-19, were actively infected with it, or had recovered from it provided the deeply sampled blood TCRbeta repertoires that made up the dataset. The prospective study material was composed of cDNA or gDNA derived from T cells, B-cell-depleted T cells, or PBMCs.

TCRbeta CDR3 regions were amplified from genomic DNA using the immunoSEQ Assay, a bias-controlled multiplex PCR. Regarding the original processing steps: The number of nucleated cells in each sample was estimated from the amplification of reference gene primers within the assay. Sequence reads were collapsed and filtered to measure the absolute abundance of every unique TCRbeta CDR3 rearrangement. Productive Simpson clonality was computed per sample as the square root of Simpson's diversity index over productive rearrangements. TCRdb provides this immuneACCESS table in a form limited to in-frame rearrangements. Some clones are lacking; in checked studies, under half of them reflect an unresolved V gene, and why the rest are absent is not known. V and J calls and clone size follow that table, whereas D and trimming were derived from the DNA. This sample is represented by about 68,000 clones; roughly 84% of them were singletons. Together, the top ten hold 4.1% of the sample.

The collaborating institutions used their own protocols to collect whole blood in K2EDTA tubes. Collaborator samples were shipped for TCRbeta analysis as frozen whole blood, isolated PBMCs, or DNA extracted from either sample type. Beyond this particular receptor, the publication reports: The quantity of clinical and demographic metadata differed by source and by participant and was supplied without curation.

Note on this clone: The antigen this receptor binds is unknown. The record has no base qualities; no much larger clone is one base away.

CDR1 and CDR2, looked up from the germline V gene (reference sequence), are MNHNY and SVGAGI. The cysteine opens and the phenylalanine closes a CDR3 of 11 amino acids. Left in the record is the CDR3 DNA by itself, 33 bases read in frame from the first base. The V and J ends are trimmed by 6 bases and 1 base, leaving 3 bases between them. Material: peripheral blood. This receptor chain uses TRBV6-6 and TRBJ1-1, with the D gene uncertain. The sequence derives from a man between 45 and 60 years old with acute or convalescent COVID-19. The CDR3 region has the sequence CASSGNTEAFF. The DNA sequence is TGTGCCAGCAGCGGGAACACTGAAGCTTTCTTT.